This TCR beta chain came from a study of cytomegalovirus exposure and HLA in healthy donors. Findings and caveats of the study: Listed as cytomegalovirus-associated were 150 to 200 TCR beta chains.

CDR3 length: 12 residues. Germline trimming cut 5 bases from V and 5 bases from J; bases unmatched to any gene: 2. CDR1 and CDR2 (germline): SEHNR, FQNEAQ (reference sequence). PCR involved 60 Vbeta and 13 Jbeta primers. Repertoires were generated with immunoSEQ multiplex PCR, while TCRdb's copy carries only in-frame clones and drops some. Among about 120,000 clones listed, roughly four fifths were seen once. As for this clone: Its target is not known.

Sequencing was done on a sample of PBMCs. V is TRBV7-9 and J is TRBJ1-1, with 7 bases identical to TRBD1. The sequence was collected from a woman aged 40 to 50 in good health and CMV-seronegative. The CDR3 DNA follows: TGTGCCAGCAGCACGACAGGGACTGAAGCTTTCTTT. Encoded protein: CASSTTGTEAFF.